A selection of T cell receptor beta chains follows, all from one sample in a study of CD8+CD57+ T cells in acquired aplastic anemia. TCRdb used MiXCR to reprocess the reads, holding one entry per CDR3 protein. Counted here are 190,000 or so distinct CDR3 sequences, 60% to 65% occurring once; the ten biggest clones make up approximately 30%. The sequencing sample was made of sorted CD4+, CD8+, or CD8+CD57+ T cells (not recorded which) from PBMCs. These receptors were obtained from a human donor in good health. Each CDR3 is given with its conserved first and last residue. Each record gives: J gene, V gene, clone size, D gene, CDR3 protein, CDR3 DNA. D genes are given only for firm matches. A row's size may be missing; if present it is once, few, many or a size class.

TRBJ2-5,TRBV29-1,-,-,CSGRETQYF,TGCAGCGGAAGGGAGACCCAGTACTTC
TRBJ2-1,TRBV3-1,-,TRBD1,CASSRLTGGIKNEQFF,TGTGCCAGCAGCCGTCTGACAGGGGGGATTAAGAATGAGCAGTTCTTC
TRBJ1-6,TRBV30,few,-,CAWSAMDSRRGYNSPLHF,TGTGCCTGGAGTGCGATGGACAGTAGAAGGGGCTATAATTCACCCCTCCACTTT
TRBJ2-5,TRBV4-3,many,-,CASSQGLQGSETQYF,TGCGCCAGCAGCCAAGGTCTACAGGGTTCGGAGACCCAGTACTTC
TRBJ2-7,TRBV12-3/TRBV12-4,-,TRBD1,CASSQRQGVTYEQYF,TGTGCCAGCAGCCAGAGACAGGGGGTTACCTACGAGCAGTACTTC
TRBJ2-3,TRBV29-1,-,-,CSVDLTDTQYF,TGCAGCGTTGATCTAACAGATACGCAGTATTTT
TRBJ2-3,TRBV7-8,many,-,CASSLLVGGTDTQYF,TGTGCCAGCAGCTTACTCGTAGGGGGCACAGATACGCAGTATTTT
TRBJ2-5,TRBV7-9,few,TRBD1,CASSHRGQETQYF,TGTGCCAGCAGCCACAGGGGGCAAGAGACCCAGTACTTC
TRBJ2-1,TRBV10-3,-,TRBD2,CAINGGTSGRNEQFF,TGTGCCATCAACGGTGGGACTAGCGGCCGCAATGAGCAGTTCTTC
TRBJ1-1,TRBV19,-,-,CASSEDISEAFF,TGTGCCAGTAGTGAAGACATATCGGAAGCTTTCTTT
TRBJ2-3,TRBV7-3,-,TRBD2,CASSLSGGPNTQYF,TGTGCCAGCAGCTTAAGCGGGGGGCCAAATACGCAGTATTTT
TRBJ2-7,TRBV7-3,-,TRBD2,CASGLTFASGTYNEQYF,TGTGCCAGCGGCTTAACATTCGCTAGCGGTACCTACAATGAGCAGTACTTC
TRBJ1-1,TRBV7-9,many,-,CASSLTGLAEAFF,TGTGCCAGCAGCTTAACGGGTCTGGCTGAAGCTTTCTTT
TRBJ1-2,TRBV10-3,-,-,CAISESLQYGYTF,TGTGCCATCAGTGAGTCGTTGCAGTATGGCTACACCTTC
TRBJ2-3,TRBV7-9,many,TRBD2,CASSGGGPDTQYF,TGTGCCAGCAGTGGCGGGGGGCCAGATACGCAGTATTTT
TRBJ1-5,TRBV28,few,-,CASSSGMGSNQPQHF,TGTGCCAGCAGTAGCGGGATGGGTAGCAATCAGCCCCAGCATTTT
TRBJ2-5,TRBV6-6,many,-,CASSYLFPGSLYQETQYF,TGTGCCAGCAGTTACTTATTCCCCGGGAGCCTGTACCAAGAGACCCAGTACTTC
TRBJ2-1,TRBV7-9,many,TRBD2,CASSRAGLAEYNEQFF,TGTGCCAGCAGCCGAGCGGGGCTAGCGGAGTACAATGAGCAGTTCTTC
TRBJ2-3,TRBV7-8,-,-,CASSSSRLGEGPDTQYF,TGTGCCAGCAGCTCCAGCCGTTTGGGAGAGGGGCCAGATACGCAGTATTTT
TRBJ2-7,TRBV5-1,-,-,CASRQGYF,TGCGCCAGCAGGCAGGGGTACTTC
TRBJ2-3,TRBV20-1,-,-,CSASYGTDTQYF,TGCAGTGCTAGCTACGGCACAGATACGCAGTATTTT
TRBJ1-3,TRBV7-2,-,-,CASSSRLSGNTIYF,TGTGCCAGCAGCTCACGGCTCTCTGGAAACACCATATATTTT
TRBJ1-5,TRBV9,-,-,CASSASGGNQPQHF,TGTGCCAGCAGCGCCTCAGGGGGCAATCAGCCCCAGCATTTT
TRBJ1-6,TRBV5-8,many,-,CASSLGPLSSYNSPLHF,TGTGCCAGCAGCCTGGGACCTCTTAGCTCCTATAATTCACCCCTCCACTTT